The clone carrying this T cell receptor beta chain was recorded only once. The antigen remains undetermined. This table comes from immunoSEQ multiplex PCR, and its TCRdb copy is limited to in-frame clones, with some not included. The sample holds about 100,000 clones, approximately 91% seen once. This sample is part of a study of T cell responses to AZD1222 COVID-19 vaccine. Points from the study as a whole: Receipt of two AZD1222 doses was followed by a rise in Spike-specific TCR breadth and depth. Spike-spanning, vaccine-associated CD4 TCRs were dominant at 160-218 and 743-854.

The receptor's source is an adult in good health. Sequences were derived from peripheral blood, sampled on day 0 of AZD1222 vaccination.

The CDR3 reads CASDDAGLYGYTF. CDR3 nucleotide sequence: TGTGCCAGCGACGACGCTGGCCTCTATGGCTACACCTTC. The chain has TRBV6-6 and TRBJ1-2, with D hard to call. Trimming removed 8 bases at V and 4 bases at J, with 14 bases between. This CDR3 contains 13 residues. CDR1 MNHNY and CDR2 SVGAGI come from the germline V gene (reference sequence).